This record looks at one T cell receptor beta chain sequence and its context. The sample holds a few counts of this clonotype. The antigen it recognizes is unknown. No base quality information exists; no much larger clone differs at one position. Libraries of naive CD8 T cells were generated from about 20,000 to 1,000,000 sorted cells, with 10%, 30% or 50% of the purified RNA used. On a BD FACSAria II, naive CD8 T cells were FACS-sorted as CD8+CD4-CCR7+CD45RA+ and collected into RLT Plus buffer. Around 11 TCR copies' worth of Jurkat RNA were spiked into about 20,000-1,100,000 naive CD8 T cell samples to test detection sensitivity. Enrichment of CD8 T cells was performed with RosetteSep CD8+ T Cell Enrichment Cocktail and Ficoll-Paque, after which ACK red cell lysis was carried out. V loses 6 bases of germline sequence and J loses 3 bases, and the interval between the two ends is 9 bases. The CDR3 numbers 13 residues from cysteine through phenylalanine. Kept here is only the CDR3 DNA, which spans 39 bases and is read in frame from base 1. The CDR1 and CDR2 encoded by the germline V gene (reference sequence) are MNHEY and SMNVEV.

The data belong to a study of molecular identifiers for immune sequencing clone quantification (dated by TCRdb to the late 2010s). Regarding the study in general: In a replicate experiment, RNA from about 19,000 or 110,000 naive CD8 T cells was split into five aliquots, four of which were sequenced. The study was a methods study using CD8 T cells to benchmark molecular-identifier clustering-based TCR repertoire sequencing (MIDCIRS) and TCR RNA copy counting.

The investigation overall reported the following: Modeling gave around 2.7 recovered TCR RNA copies per cell versus approximately 11 by digital PCR, implying about 30% capture efficiency. In CMV-specific effector cells, over 97% of molecules were held by clones above 20 RNA copies, whereas under 1% of molecules were held by such clones in naive cells. A single cell's worth of spiked-in Jurkat TCR RNA was reported detectable even among around 1 million naive CD8 T cells. Spiked-in Jurkat TCR RNA (around 9 copies' worth), which is not part of the donor repertoire, was contained in the naive libraries. Identical TCR molecules sharing a barcode could cause highly expanded clone sizes to be underestimated. When barcode sub-clustering was not used, chimeric consensus sequences inflated TCR diversity, with chimeras reaching as high as 47%.

Library construction relied on PCR. The reads were generated on a NextSeq 500. Bulk TCR libraries were made following a previously described method, with the TCR primers given in Table S5. The Qiagen AllPrep DNA/RNA kit was used to purify total RNA. Before analysis, reads from multiple sequencing runs of the same library were pooled. The authors processed their data as follows. Reads were retained only if their TCR constant sequence matched exactly, and those retained reads were trimmed to 150 nt and grouped according to their 12-nt molecular barcodes. Reads within each barcode group were sub-clustered using a 15% Levenshtein threshold, and quality-weighted consensus sequences were constructed for each RNA molecule. Non-functional sequences were discarded, and so were lower-count sequences lying one edit away from another sequence. Barcode sub-clusters with fewer than 20% of the maximum read count were removed, based on fitting two negative binomial distributions. The public reads were reprocessed in TCRdb via fastp at Q25 and MiXCR, keeping in-frame beta chains. All rows with the same CDR3 protein become a single entry with the most common DNA and genes. TCRdb, not the authors, supplied the V and J calls. The sample data list 400,000 to 600,000 distinct CDR3 sequences, and approximately 25% of these were observed just once. The top ten clonotypes cover roughly 0.79% of the sample.

Sequenced material: naive CD8+ T cells from blood, with Jurkat cell RNA spiked in. What the cell subset or site label conveys for this sample: FACS-sorted CD8+CD4-CCR7+CD45RA+ naive T cells. Here the chain combines TRBV27 and TRBJ2-1, and possibly TRBD1, on 6 matching bases. The TCR was taken from a human donor in good health. Some libraries in this study had Jurkat cell RNA spiked in. The CDR3 amino acid sequence is: CASRAGDYNEQFF. The sequenced DNA: TGTGCCAGCAGAGCAGGGGACTACAATGAGCAGTTCTTC.